The present TCR beta chain was sequenced within a study of post-analysis software for immune sequencing data (dated by TCRdb to about 2015). At the level of the whole study: The recorded disease courses included relapsing-remitting, secondary progressive and progressive-relapsing multiple sclerosis, and some patients had no subtype annotation. A subset of samples was prepared in parallel using single-end sample barcoding, then pooled and co-amplified after Illumina adapter ligation. Patient repertoires were compared against 11 to 12 previously published healthy control repertoires from donors aged 6 to 25 years.

A few counts support this clonotype. Its antigen is unknown. No clone much larger than this one lies a single base away; base qualities are absent. Library prep was done by PCR. The data were produced on an Illumina HiSeq 2500. To reduce PCR and sequencing biases, unique molecular identifiers were incorporated into the TCR beta cDNA libraries. Per 1 to 10 million input T cells, approximately 500,000 cDNA molecules were obtained, such that each molecule approximated one T cell. The patient libraries were prepared and sequenced with the same protocol used for the earlier healthy control dataset. Within a given batch, samples were prepared together, multiplexed and sequenced on the same HiSeq lane. Processing in the source paper ran as follows. Raw barcoded reads were processed with MIGEC, discarding single-read molecular identifier groups before consensus assembly and CDR3 extraction. Clonotype tables were post-analysed with VDJtools, and diversity was normalized by down-sampling all datasets to the smallest sample size. Repertoire overlap clustering matched CDR3 amino acid but not nucleotide sequences to correct batch-related cross-sample contamination. TCRdb cleaned the public reads at Q25 with fastp, built clones with MiXCR and kept in-frame beta chains. Duplicate CDR3 protein sequences are folded into a single record with the most common DNA and genes. TCRdb assigned the V and J calls; the authors' analysis was not used. This sample is represented by some 800,000 distinct CDR3 sequences; 35% to 55% of them were singletons. The ten largest account for roughly 4.5% of the sample.

The CDR3, from cysteine to phenylalanine, totals 14 residues. The sequence is cut down to CDR3 DNA, 42 bases in frame from base 1. Taken from the germline V gene, the CDR1 and CDR2 loops are SGHRS and YFSETQ. V was cut back by 1 base and J by 8 bases, leaving a gap of 13 bases between them. What the study reported, not specific to this receptor: Roughly 5 TRBV segments, including TRBV5-6, TRBV5-1 and TRBV20-1, were significantly more frequent in patients than controls. The multiple sclerosis patient group was slightly younger than the control group. Direct clustering with F measure showed strong co-clustering of samples prepared in the same batch, prompting a batch-effect correction. Significantly lower normalized Chao1 diversity was found in multiple sclerosis patients than in controls, suggesting substantial peripheral T-cell clonal expansion.

To demonstrate the VDJtools post-analysis software, TCR beta repertoires were profiled from the peripheral blood of about 13 young patients with multiple sclerosis. The multiple sclerosis patients were children and adolescents between roughly 6 and 16 years of age. Sequencing used blood. This sequence originates from a girl aged 5-17 years with multiple sclerosis. Recombination connected TRBV5-1 to TRBJ2-1; the D gene could be TRBD1 or TRBD2, each one agreeing over 5 bases. The nucleotides are TGCGCCAGCAGCTTGAAAGGTCGGGGCTATGAGCAGTTCTTC. Its translation is CASSLKGRGYEQFF.